This T cell receptor (beta chain) originates from a study of cytomegalovirus exposure and HLA in healthy donors. General study results and limits: A later analysis revealed that TCR association rates differed between HLA loci, peaking at DRB1 and bottoming out at HLA-C. Common viral pathogens were later found to be apparently linked to several of the most significant clusters. There were some public TCRs occurring in many donors, but most TCR sequences were rare.

The study ran its PCR with 60 Vbeta and 13 Jbeta primers. TCRdb's copy holds only in-frame clones and misses some; the assay was immunoSEQ multiplex PCR. This sample's clone table lists about 140,000 clones. V lost 4 bases, J lost 7 bases, and 4 bases stayed unmatched. The CDR3 runs to 14 residues. CDR1 and CDR2 from the germline V gene are SNHLY and FYNNEI. Details on this clone: Its antigen is unknown.

J is TRBJ1-5 and V is TRBV2; 10 nucleotides agree with TRBD1. The source material was PBMCs. The sequence derives from a man in his forties in good health and CMV-seronegative. The CDR3: CASSGTGGFQPQHF. The CDR3 region has the DNA TGTGCCAGCAGTGGGACAGGGGGGTTCCAGCCCCAGCATTTT. Full variable domain (outside the CDR3, taken from reference TRBV2 and TRBJ1-5): EPEVTQTPSHQVTQMGQEVILRCVPISNHLYFYWYRQILGQKVEFLVSFYNNEISEKSEIFDDQFSVERPDGSNFTLKIRSTKLEDSAMYFCASSGTGGFQPQHFGDGTRLSIL.